This is a list of T cell receptor beta chains from one sample in a study of blood T cell repertoires in COVID-19. Libraries were prepared by immunoSEQ multiplex PCR; TCRdb keeps only in-frame clonotypes and omits some of them. The table records 200,000 to 250,000 clones, around 90% of them present only once. Sequencing used PBMCs or T cells enriched from blood (not recorded which). The source of these receptors is a man aged 25-40 years who had recovered from COVID-19. The CDR3 runs from the conserved cysteine through the conserved F or W. The D gene is left open where the match is weak. The size entry is marked missing in some rows and otherwise reads once, few, many or a size class.

d_call clone_size j_call v_call cdr3_nt cdr3_aa
TRBD1 . TRBJ1-1 TRBV6-5 TGTGCCAGCCTAAGGACAGGGGGCGCGAACACTGAAGCTTTCTTT CASLRTGGANTEAFF
TRBD2 . TRBJ2-5 TRBV13 TGTGCCAGCAGCTTAGAGCGAGCGGGAGGGGTGGAAGAGACCCAGTACTTC CASSLERAGGVEETQYF
TRBD1 . TRBJ1-5 TRBV27 TGTGCCAGCAGTGAGGCGGACAGGCAGTCGCAGCATTTT CASSEADRQSQHF
. . TRBJ1-2 TRBV12-3/TRBV12-4 TGTGCCAGCAGCCGCGGGACGTTTAGTGGCTACACCTTC CASSRGTFSGYTF
TRBD1 . TRBJ1-1 TRBV7-8 TGTGCCAGCAGCTTAGACTTGGGGCAGGGGGCTGGGAGCACTGAAGCTTTCTTT CASSLDLGQGAGSTEAFF
. few TRBJ1-2 TRBV6-1 TGTGCCAGCAGTGCTACAGGGTTGGGGGTGTTCTATGGCTACACCTTC CASSATGLGVFYGYTF
. . TRBJ2-1 TRBV11-2 TGTGCCAGCAGCTCCAGGACTTCGGAGCAGTTCTTC CASSSRTSEQFF
. . TRBJ2-7 TRBV12-5 TGTGCTAGTGGTTTGGTCTTTTGGGGGGCTGGGGGAGGGAACGAGCAGTACTTC CASGLVFWGAGGGNEQYF
. . TRBJ2-3 TRBV12-3/TRBV12-4 TGTGCCAGCAGTTTTGAGGGAACTACGCAGTATTTT CASSFEGTTQYF
TRBD2 . TRBJ2-2 TRBV5-1 TGCGCCAGCAGCCCAAGGCCTAGCGGCGGGGAGCTGTTTTTT CASSPRPSGGELFF
. . TRBJ1-2 TRBV28 TGTGCCAGCAGTTTTAGGGGCGGCTATGGCTACACCTTC CASSFRGGYGYTF
TRBD1 once TRBJ2-7 TRBV5-4 TGTGCCAGCAGCCTAGGGACAGATGCCTACGAGCAGTACTTC CASSLGTDAYEQYF
. . TRBJ2-7 TRBV28 TGTGCCAGCACTTCTAACTACGAGCAGTACTTC CASTSNYEQYF
. few TRBJ2-7 TRBV30 TGTGCCTGGAGCGTAACAGGGAACTCCTACGAGCAGTACTTC CAWSVTGNSYEQYF
TRBD1 once TRBJ2-5 TRBV4-2 TGTGCCAGCAGCCAAGGGGACAGGGTGCAAGAGACCCAGTACTTC CASSQGDRVQETQYF
. . TRBJ1-3 TRBV3-1/TRBV3-2 TGTGCCAGCAGCCTCCCAGGCCACTCTGGAAACACCATATATTTT CASSLPGHSGNTIYF
. . TRBJ2-1 TRBV28 TGTGCCAGCAGTTCTCCTGGACTGAGAAATGAGCAGTTCTTC CASSSPGLRNEQFF
. . TRBJ2-3 TRBV6-1 TGTGCCAGCAGTGAGATGGCCACAGATACGCAGTATTTT CASSEMATDTQYF
TRBD1 . TRBJ1-2 TRBV30 TGTGCCTGGAGTGAGTTGGGACAGGGGAAAACACGGAATGGCTACACCTTC CAWSELGQGKTRNGYTF
TRBD1 . TRBJ1-2 TRBV19 TGTGCCAGTATGAGGGGGCAGGACTATGGCTACACCTTC CASMRGQDYGYTF
. . TRBJ2-5 TRBV4-2 TGTGCCAGCAGCCAATCCGGAGAGGAGACCCAGTACTTC CASSQSGEETQYF
TRBD1 . TRBJ1-5 TRBV7-6 TGTGCCAGCAGCCAGGGACAGGGTGATCAGCCCCAGCATTTT CASSQGQGDQPQHF
TRBD2 few TRBJ2-2 TRBV4-2 TGTGCCAGCAGCCAACCCCGTGGGACTAGCGGGACCCCCACCGGGGAGCTGTTTTTT CASSQPRGTSGTPTGELFF
. . TRBJ1-6 TRBV6-2/TRBV6-3 TGTGCCAGCAGTTACTCAGTCGGAGGATTGGTTTCACCCCTCCACTTT CASSYSVGGLVSPLHF
. . TRBJ1-2 TRBV27 TGTGCCAGCAGTCCAGCGTTGGGGCAAAGGGGCTACACCTTC CASSPALGQRGYTF
TRBD2 . TRBJ2-7 TRBV2 TGTGCCAGCAAATTAGAGCGGGAGTCGTACGAGCAGTACTTC CASKLERESYEQYF
TRBD1 . TRBJ1-3 TRBV7-8 TGTGCCAGCAGCTTAACAGGGGCTTGGGACACCATATATTTT CASSLTGAWDTIYF
TRBD1 . TRBJ1-3 TRBV5-1 TGCGCCAGCAGCTGGACAGGGGGCGACCCTGGAAACACCATATATTTT CASSWTGGDPGNTIYF
. . TRBJ1-1 TRBV5-1 TGCGCCAGCAGCCAGAATCCAGGGGACACTGAAGCTTTCTTT CASSQNPGDTEAFF
. . TRBJ2-3 TRBV6-2/TRBV6-3 TGTGCCAGCAGTACTCCGGGGGGCTCAGATACGCAGTATTTT CASSTPGGSDTQYF
. . TRBJ1-5 TRBV11-2 TGTGCCAGCAGCGACCCGGGGAGCAATCAGCCCCAGCATTTT CASSDPGSNQPQHF
TRBD1 few TRBJ1-1 TRBV10-1 TGCGCCAGCAGTGAATTTGGGACAGTGAACACTGAAGCTTTCTTT CASSEFGTVNTEAFF
. once TRBJ2-7 TRBV7-6 TGTGCCAGCAGCTTAGATTCGTCCGGGGGCTACGAGCAGTACTTC CASSLDSSGGYEQYF
. . TRBJ2-7 TRBV28 TGTGCCAGCAGTTTATCTGACAGTTCCTACGAGCAGTACTTC CASSLSDSSYEQYF
. . TRBJ2-7 TRBV9 TGTGCCAGCAGCAAAGACAGGTACACCCACGAGCAGTACTTC CASSKDRYTHEQYF
TRBD1 few TRBJ2-1 TRBV4-3 TGCGCCAGCAGCCTATCCGGGACAGGGGGATGGGGAGGCGTCTACAATGAGCAGTTCTTC CASSLSGTGGWGGVYNEQFF
. . TRBJ1-5 TRBV10-3 TGTGCCATCAGCACAGAGAATCAGCCCCAGCATTTT CAISTENQPQHF
. . TRBJ2-7 TRBV11-1 TGTGCCAGTAGCTTAGGGACAAGATACGAGCAGTACTTC CASSLGTRYEQYF
. . TRBJ2-1 TRBV5-1 TGCGCCAGCAGCTTGGGTGTCGGGACCTACAATGAGCAGTTCTTC CASSLGVGTYNEQFF
TRBD2 . TRBJ2-7 TRBV28 TGTGCCAGCAGTTTCCAAACCGGACTAGCGTGGACCTACGAGCAGTACTTC CASSFQTGLAWTYEQYF
TRBD1 . TRBJ1-2 TRBV23-1 TGCGCCAGCAGTCAATCTTCAGGGATAGGGACAGGGGGCGAGGACTATGGCTACACCTTC CASSQSSGIGTGGEDYGYTF
TRBD2 . TRBJ2-7 TRBV3-1/TRBV3-2 TGTGCCAGCAGCGTGGGACTAACCGTCTCCTACGAGCAGTACTTC CASSVGLTVSYEQYF
TRBD1 . TRBJ1-5 TRBV5-4 TGTGCCAGCAGCCCAGGACAGGGAGCTAATCAGCCCCAGCATTTT CASSPGQGANQPQHF
. . TRBJ2-1 TRBV7-9 TGTGCCAGCAGCTCCAATTTCAGGGAGCAGTTCTTC CASSSNFREQFF
TRBD2 once TRBJ2-1 TRBV28 TGTGCCAGCAGTTTATTAGCGGGACACGACAATGAGCAGTTCTTC CASSLLAGHDNEQFF
. . TRBJ1-1 TRBV6-2/TRBV6-3 TGTGCCAGCAGTTACGTTCAGGAGGCTGAAGCTTTCTTT CASSYVQEAEAFF
TRBD1 . TRBJ2-7 TRBV6-1 TGTGCCAGCAGTGAAGACCACAGGGGCCGTTGGTCCTACGAGCAGTACTTC CASSEDHRGRWSYEQYF
. . TRBJ2-2 TRBV6-4 TGTGCCAGCAGTGAGGGGCCTTACGGGGAGCTGTTTTTT CASSEGPYGELFF
. . TRBJ1-2 TRBV4-2 TGTGCCAGCAGCCAGGGGTACAGGATCTATGGCTACACCTTC CASSQGYRIYGYTF
TRBD1 once TRBJ1-2 TRBV5-4 TGTGCCAGCAGCGGGGACAGGGTTGGCTACACCTTC CASSGDRVGYTF